A few counts support the clone carrying this TCR beta chain. Its antigen remains unidentified. Single viable CD3+CD4+CD8-CD45RO+ cells were sorted as the memory CD4+ T cells. The record originates from a study of memory CD4+ T cells and cytomegalovirus serostatus. Across the whole study: Healthy Belgian adult donors included several CMV-positive and some 24 CMV-negative people. Study-wide results and limits: Suggested: most of the CMV-linked TCR signature lies in CD4+ memory cells.

The V and J ends lost 4 bases and 3 bases respectively, with 4 bases between them. This CDR3 has 11 amino acids. Germline-derived CDR1 and CDR2 are MNHNY and SVGAGI (reference sequence). The method was immunoSEQ multiplex PCR; TCRdb's version includes in-frame clones alone and lacks a portion of them. The sample contains some 53,000 clones, roughly 80% of which appear only once. Sequencing was carried out using memory CD4+ T cells from blood. The V gene is TRBV6-6, the J gene TRBJ2-7, with D uncertain. The TCR was taken from an adult in good health and CMV-seronegative. This CDR3 is CASSSNYEQYF. For the CDR3, the DNA is TGTGCCAGCAGTTCCAACTACGAGCAGTACTTC.